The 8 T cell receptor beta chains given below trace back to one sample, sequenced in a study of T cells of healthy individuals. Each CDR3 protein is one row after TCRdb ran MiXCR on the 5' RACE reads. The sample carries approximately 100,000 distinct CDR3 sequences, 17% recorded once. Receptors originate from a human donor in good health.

This chain's CDR3 is CASSSKNTEAFF. The DNA of the CDR3 is TGCGCCAGCAGCTCTAAGAACACTGAAGCTTTCTTT. The gene calls are TRBV5-1 and TRBJ1-1; D is uncertain. Germline-derived CDR1 and CDR2 are SGHRS and YFSETQ. V was cut by 3 bases and J by 1 base, with 4 bases left in between. The CDR3 loop spans 12 amino acids.

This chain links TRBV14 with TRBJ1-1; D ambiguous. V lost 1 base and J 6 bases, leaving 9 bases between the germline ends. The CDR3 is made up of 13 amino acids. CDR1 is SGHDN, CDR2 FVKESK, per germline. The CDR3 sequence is CASSQVVQAEAFF. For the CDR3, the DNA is TGTGCCAGCAGCCAAGTGGTCCAGGCTGAAGCTTTCTTT. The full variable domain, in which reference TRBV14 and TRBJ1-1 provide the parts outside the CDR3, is EAGVTQFPSHSVIEKGQTVTLRCDPISGHDNLYWYRRVMGKEIKFLLHFVKESKQDESGMPNNRFLAERTGGTYSTLKVQPAELEDSGVYFCASSQVVQAEAFFGQGTRLTVV.

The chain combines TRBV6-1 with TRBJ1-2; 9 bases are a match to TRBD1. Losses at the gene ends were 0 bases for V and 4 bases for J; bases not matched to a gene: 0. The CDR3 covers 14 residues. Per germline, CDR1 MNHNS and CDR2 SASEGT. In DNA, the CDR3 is TGTGCCAGCAGTGAAGCGACAGGGGGCTATGGCTACACCTTC. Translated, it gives CASSEATGGYGYTF.

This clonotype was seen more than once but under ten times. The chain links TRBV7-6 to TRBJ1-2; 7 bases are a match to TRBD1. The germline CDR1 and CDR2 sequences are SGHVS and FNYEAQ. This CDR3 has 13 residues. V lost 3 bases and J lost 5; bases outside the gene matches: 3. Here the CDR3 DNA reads TGTGCCAGCAGCTTGGGGACAGTTTATGGCTACACCTTC. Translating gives CASSLGTVYGYTF.

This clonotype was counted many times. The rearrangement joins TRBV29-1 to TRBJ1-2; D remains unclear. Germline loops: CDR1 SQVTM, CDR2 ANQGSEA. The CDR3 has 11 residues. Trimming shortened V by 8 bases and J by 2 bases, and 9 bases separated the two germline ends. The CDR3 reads CSIGTNYGYTF. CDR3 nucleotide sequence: TGCAGCATCGGAACAAACTATGGCTACACCTTC. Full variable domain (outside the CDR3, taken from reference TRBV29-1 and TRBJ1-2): SAVISQKPSRDICQRGTSLTIQCQVDSQVTMMFWYRQQPGQSLTLIATANQGSEATYESGFVIDKFPISRPNLTFSTLTVSNMSPEDSSIYLCSIGTNYGYTFGSGTRLTVV.

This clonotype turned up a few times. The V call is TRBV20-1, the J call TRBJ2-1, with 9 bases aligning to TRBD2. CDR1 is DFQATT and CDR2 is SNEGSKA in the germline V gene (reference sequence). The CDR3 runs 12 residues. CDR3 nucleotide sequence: TGCACACCCCTGGCGGGAGGGAATGAGCAGTTCTTC. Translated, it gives CTPLAGGNEQFF.

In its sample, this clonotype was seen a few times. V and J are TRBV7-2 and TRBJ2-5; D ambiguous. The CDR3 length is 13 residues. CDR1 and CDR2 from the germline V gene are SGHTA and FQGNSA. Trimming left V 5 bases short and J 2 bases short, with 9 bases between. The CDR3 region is CASSVYWQETQYF. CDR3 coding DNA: TGTGCCAGCAGCGTTTACTGGCAAGAGACCCAGTACTTC.

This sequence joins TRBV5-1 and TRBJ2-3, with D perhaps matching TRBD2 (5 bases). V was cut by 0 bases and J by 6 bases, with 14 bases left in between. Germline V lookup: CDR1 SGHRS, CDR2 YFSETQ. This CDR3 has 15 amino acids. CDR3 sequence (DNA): TGCGCCAGCAGCTTGGAGGGTTCGCGAGGGGATACGCAGTATTTT. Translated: CASSLEGSRGDTQYF.